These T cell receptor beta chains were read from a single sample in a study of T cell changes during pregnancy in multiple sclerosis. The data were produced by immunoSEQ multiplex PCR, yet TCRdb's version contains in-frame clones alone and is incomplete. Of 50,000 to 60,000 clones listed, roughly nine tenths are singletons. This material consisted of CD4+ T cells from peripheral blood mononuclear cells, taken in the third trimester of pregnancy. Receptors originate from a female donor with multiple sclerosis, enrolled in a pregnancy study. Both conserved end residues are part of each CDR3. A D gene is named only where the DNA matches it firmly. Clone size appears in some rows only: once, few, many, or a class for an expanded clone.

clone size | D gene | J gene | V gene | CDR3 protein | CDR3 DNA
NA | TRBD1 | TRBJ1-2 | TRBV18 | CASSPPDRWDGYTF | TGTGCCAGCTCACCCCCGGACAGGTGGGATGGCTACACCTTC
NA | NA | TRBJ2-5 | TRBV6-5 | CASRRTGKRETQYF | TGTGCCAGCAGACGAACAGGAAAAAGGGAGACCCAGTACTTC
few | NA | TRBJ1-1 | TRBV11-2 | CASSLGGRRTEAFF | TGTGCCAGCAGCTTAGGTGGCAGGAGGACTGAAGCTTTCTTT
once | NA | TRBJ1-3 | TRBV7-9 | CASSLGQGPSGNTIYF | TGTGCCAGCAGCTTAGGGCAGGGGCCTTCTGGAAACACCATATATTTT
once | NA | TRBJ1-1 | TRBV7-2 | CASSLSQGGETEAFF | TGTGCCAGCAGCTTATCCCAGGGAGGGGAAACTGAAGCTTTCTTT
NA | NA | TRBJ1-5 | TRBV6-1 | CASSLDRNLNQPQHF | TGTGCCTCCTCCTTAGACAGGAATCTTAATCAGCCCCAGCATTTT
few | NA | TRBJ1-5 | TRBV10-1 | CASSDPDQPQHF | TGCGCCAGCAGTGACCCCGATCAGCCCCAGCATTTT
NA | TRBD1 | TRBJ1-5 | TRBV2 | CASSQTGNGQPQHF | TGTGCCAGCAGTCAGACAGGGAACGGTCAGCCCCAGCATTTT
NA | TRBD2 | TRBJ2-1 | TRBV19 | CASSPWGREGEQFF | TGTGCCAGTAGCCCTTGGGGCAGGGAGGGGGAGCAGTTCTTC
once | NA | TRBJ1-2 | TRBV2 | CASSPRQAAHYGYTF | TGTGCCAGCAGTCCTCGACAGGCGGCTCACTATGGCTACACCTTC
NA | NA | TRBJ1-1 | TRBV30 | CAWSVLLQGAGRAEAFF | TGTGCCTGGAGTGTACTTTTGCAAGGGGCGGGGAGAGCTGAAGCTTTCTTT
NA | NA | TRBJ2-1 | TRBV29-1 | CSAKTEFSYNEQFF | TGCAGCGCAAAGACAGAATTCTCCTACAATGAGCAGTTCTTC
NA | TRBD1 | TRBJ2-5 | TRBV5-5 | CASSPRDSPWETQYF | TGTGCCAGCAGCCCCAGGGACAGTCCCTGGGAGACCCAGTACTTC
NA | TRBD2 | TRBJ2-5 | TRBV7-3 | CASRRGTSGGQETQYF | TGTGCCAGCAGGCGCGGGACTAGCGGGGGACAAGAGACCCAGTACTTC
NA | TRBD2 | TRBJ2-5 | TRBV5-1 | CASSLVSLAGQETQYF | TGCGCCAGCAGCTTGGTGTCGCTAGCGGGCCAAGAGACCCAGTACTTC
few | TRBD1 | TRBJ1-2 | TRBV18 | CASSQGQPYGYTF | TGTGCCAGCTCTCAGGGACAGCCCTATGGCTACACCTTC
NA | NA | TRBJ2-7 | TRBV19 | CASSTVAEPGLSWEQYF | TGTGCCAGTAGTACCGTTGCCGAACCGGGTCTATCTTGGGAGCAGTACTTC
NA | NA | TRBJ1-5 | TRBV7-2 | CASSFSDNQPQHF | TGTGCCAGCAGCTTCAGTGACAATCAGCCCCAGCATTTT
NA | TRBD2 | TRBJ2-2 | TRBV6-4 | CASTPSGTGELFF | TGTGCCAGCACCCCTAGCGGCACCGGGGAGCTGTTTTTT
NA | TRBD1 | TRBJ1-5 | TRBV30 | CAWSSTGGGNQPQHF | TGTGCCTGGAGTTCCACAGGGGGCGGCAATCAGCCCCAGCATTTT
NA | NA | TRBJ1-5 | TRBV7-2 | CASSPTFVSNQPQHF | TGTGCCAGCAGTCCGACTTTCGTTAGCAATCAGCCCCAGCATTTT
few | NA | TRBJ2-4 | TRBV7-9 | CASSPPELVRNIQYF | TGTGCCAGCAGCCCCCCCGAGCTAGTAAGAAACATTCAGTACTTC
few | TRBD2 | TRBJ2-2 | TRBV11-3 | CASTPWGGTGELFF | TGTGCCAGCACCCCATGGGGGGGCACCGGGGAGCTGTTTTTT
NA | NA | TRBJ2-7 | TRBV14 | CASSQVPSDYYEQYF | TGTGCCAGCAGCCAAGTACCTAGCGACTACTACGAGCAGTACTTC
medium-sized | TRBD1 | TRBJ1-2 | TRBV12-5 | CASGQGSGYTF | TGTGCTAGTGGACAGGGGTCTGGCTACACCTTC
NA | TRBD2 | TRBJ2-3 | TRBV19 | CASSTAGTSGTDTQYF | TGTGCCAGTAGTACTGCCGGGACTAGCGGGACAGATACGCAGTATTTT
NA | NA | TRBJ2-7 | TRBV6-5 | CASSQDPHIYEQYF | TGTGCCAGCAGTCAGGATCCGCATATTTACGAGCAGTACTTC
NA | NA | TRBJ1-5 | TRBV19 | CASCNEPRSQPQHF | TGTGCCAGCTGTAATGAGCCGCGGAGTCAGCCCCAGCATTTT
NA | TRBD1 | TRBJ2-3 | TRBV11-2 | CASSSYGTGNSDTQYF | TGTGCCAGCAGCTCGTACGGGACAGGGAATTCTGATACGCAGTATTTT
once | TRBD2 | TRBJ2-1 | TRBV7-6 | CASSLGVGAGEQFF | TGTGCCAGCAGCTTAGGGGTAGGAGCGGGAGAGCAGTTCTTC
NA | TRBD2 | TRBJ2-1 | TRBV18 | CASSPSPLAGGHNEQFF | TGTGCCAGCTCCCCCTCCCCACTAGCGGGAGGCCACAATGAGCAGTTCTTC
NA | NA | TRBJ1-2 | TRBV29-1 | CSVRTGISYGYTF | TGCAGCGTTAGAACAGGGATTAGCTATGGCTACACCTTC
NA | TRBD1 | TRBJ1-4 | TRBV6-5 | CASSGGQGWEKLFF | TGTGCCAGCAGTGGGGGACAGGGCTGGGAAAAACTGTTTTTT
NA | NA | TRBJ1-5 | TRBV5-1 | CASSLEPISNQPQHF | TGCGCCAGCAGCTTGGAGCCTATTAGCAATCAGCCCCAGCATTTT
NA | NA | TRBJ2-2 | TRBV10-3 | CAISGGPGELFF | TGTGCCATCAGTGGAGGGCCCGGGGAGCTGTTTTTT
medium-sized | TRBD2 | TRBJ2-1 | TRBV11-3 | CASSLEQGGSSVGNEQFF | TGTGCCAGCAGCTTAGAGCAGGGCGGGAGCAGTGTCGGCAATGAGCAGTTCTTC
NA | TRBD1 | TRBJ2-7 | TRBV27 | CASPPRRGTGVYEQYF | TGTGCCAGCCCCCCGAGGAGAGGGACAGGGGTCTACGAGCAGTACTTC
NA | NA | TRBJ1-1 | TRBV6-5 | CASSYATPPTNTEAFF | TGTGCCAGCAGTTACGCGACACCACCAACGAACACTGAAGCTTTCTTT
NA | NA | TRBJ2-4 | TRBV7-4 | CASSIRGLLGAKNIQYF | TGTGCCAGCAGCATAAGGGGCCTCCTCGGGGCCAAAAACATTCAGTACTTC
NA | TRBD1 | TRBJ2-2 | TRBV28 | CASTNTPLRDRVNTGELFF | TGTGCCAGCACGAACACGCCGCTCCGGGACAGAGTAAACACCGGGGAGCTGTTTTTT
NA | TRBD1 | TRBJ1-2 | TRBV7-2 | CASSFRDRGLGYTF | TGTGCCAGCAGTTTCCGGGACAGGGGGCTTGGCTACACCTTC
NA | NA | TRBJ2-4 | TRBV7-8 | CASSLDSLAKNIQYF | TGTGCCAGCAGCTTGGACAGTCTAGCCAAAAACATTCAGTACTTC
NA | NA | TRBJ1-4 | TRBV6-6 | CASSYRTSAGNEKLFF | TGTGCCAGCAGTTACAGAACGAGTGCGGGAAATGAAAAACTGTTTTTT
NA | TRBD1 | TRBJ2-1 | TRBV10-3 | CAIKGDRGAYNEQFF | TGTGCCATCAAAGGAGACAGGGGGGCATACAATGAGCAGTTCTTC
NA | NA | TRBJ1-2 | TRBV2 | CASSTGPLNYGYTF | TGTGCCAGCAGTACAGGACCCCTTAACTATGGCTACACCTTC